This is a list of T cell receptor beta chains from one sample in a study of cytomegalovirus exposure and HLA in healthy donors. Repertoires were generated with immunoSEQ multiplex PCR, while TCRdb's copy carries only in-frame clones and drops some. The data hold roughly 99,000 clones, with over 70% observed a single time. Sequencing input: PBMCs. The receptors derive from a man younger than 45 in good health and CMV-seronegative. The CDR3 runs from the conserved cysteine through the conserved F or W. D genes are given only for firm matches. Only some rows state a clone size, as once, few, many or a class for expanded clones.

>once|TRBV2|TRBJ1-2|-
CASSPDRMQGYTF
TGTGCCAGCAGTCCAGACAGAATGCAAGGCTACACCTTC
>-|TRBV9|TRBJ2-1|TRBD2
CASSPVAGGYNEQFF
TGTGCCAGCAGCCCTGTAGCGGGGGGCTACAATGAGCAGTTCTTC
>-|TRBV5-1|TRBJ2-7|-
CASSYTHGHPGYEQYF
TGCGCCAGCAGCTACACCCACGGCCATCCCGGGTACGAGCAGTACTTC
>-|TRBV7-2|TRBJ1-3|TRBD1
CASSLRRDRVKGNTIYF
TGTGCCAGCAGCTTAAGGAGGGACAGGGTTAAAGGAAACACCATATATTTT
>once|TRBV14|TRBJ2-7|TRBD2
CASSSGLAGGTYEQYF
TGTGCCAGCAGCTCGGGACTAGCGGGAGGGACCTACGAGCAGTACTTC
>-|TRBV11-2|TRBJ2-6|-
CASSFRDSGANVLTF
TGTGCCAGCAGCTTTCGAGACTCTGGGGCCAACGTCCTGACTTTC
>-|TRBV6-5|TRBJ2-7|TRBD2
CASRPGLAGSYEQYF
TGTGCCAGCAGACCAGGACTAGCGGGTTCCTACGAGCAGTACTTC
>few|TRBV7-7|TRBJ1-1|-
CASSFSVNTEAFF
TGTGCTAGCAGCTTTTCAGTAAACACTGAAGCTTTCTTT
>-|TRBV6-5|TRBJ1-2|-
CASSYSGGGDYGYTF
TGTGCCAGCAGTTACTCGGGAGGAGGCGACTATGGCTACACCTTC
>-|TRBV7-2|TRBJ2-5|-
CASSLGGPQETQYF
TGTGCCAGCAGCTTGGGGGGGCCACAAGAGACCCAGTACTTC
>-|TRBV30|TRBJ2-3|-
CAWSSLSVIGTQYF
TGTGCCTGGAGTTCCCTTAGCGTAATCGGTACGCAGTATTTT
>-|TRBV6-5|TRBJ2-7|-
CASSYAYGGTYEQYF
TGTGCCAGCAGTTACGCTTACGGCGGAACCTACGAGCAGTACTTC
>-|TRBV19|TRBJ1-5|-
CARFRQVRQPQHF
TGTGCGAGATTTAGACAGGTCAGGCAGCCCCAGCATTTT
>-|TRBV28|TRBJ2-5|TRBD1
CASSLRQGARETQYF
TGTGCCAGCAGTTTAAGACAGGGGGCGCGGGAGACCCAGTACTTC
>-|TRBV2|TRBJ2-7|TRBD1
CASSDRQGIYEQYF
TGTGCCAGCAGTGACAGACAGGGGATCTACGAGCAGTACTTC